This TCR beta chain was observed in a study of graft-versus-host responses after intestinal transplantation. Background on the study: Each transplant was multivisceral, liver-intestinal, or isolated intestinal.

Sequenced by immunoSEQ multiplex PCR; TCRdb stores in-frame clones only, minus some. The table shows roughly 98,000 clones, with about 93% occurring only once. A word on this clone: Its antigen is not identified.

The CDR3 extends over 17 amino acids. Trimming cost V 4 bases and J 5 bases; bases outside gene matches: 9. Germline V CDR1 and CDR2: SNHLY, FYNNEI. V gene TRBV2 combines with J gene TRBJ2-3; 13 nucleotides match TRBD2. The sequence was obtained from a human donor who was the organ donor for an intestinal transplant. The sequencing used unstimulated CD8+ T cells sorted from spleen or lymph node cells, collected before transplant. The DNA for the CDR3 is TGTGCCAGCAGTGTGGATACTAGCGGGGGGGGAGGAGATACGCAGTATTTT. Protein sequence: CASSVDTSGGGGDTQYF.